The 17 T cell receptor beta chains below were found in one sample sequenced in a study of human T cells and chemical hapten exposure. One entry per CDR3 protein results from TCRdb running MiXCR on the RACE reads. The sample records roughly 190,000 distinct CDR3 sequences, under 25% being singletons. Time point indicated: patch test 1, 2 weeks after DPC sensitization. Treatment in this sample: therapeutic diphenylcyclopropenone sensitization with weekly scalp DPC. The source material was whole blood, sampled in connection with sensitization to the hapten diphenylcyclopropenone (DPC). These receptors were taken from a woman between 50 and 59 years old with alopecia areata. Some clones in this sample may be carry-over from other donors' samples.

This clonotype was detected once. The gene calls are TRBV10-3 and TRBJ2-5; tentative D call: TRBD2 (5 bases). This CDR3 is built from 15 residues. V was trimmed by 8 bases and J by 1 base, leaving 17 bases between them. Germline V CDR1 and CDR2: ENHRY, SYGVKD. The CDR3 DNA follows: TGTGCCATCCCGCTAGCCGGCCCCTTCCAAGAGACCCAGTACTTC. This encodes CAIPLAGPFQETQYF.

J is TRBJ1-1 and V is TRBV20-1; TRBD1 is a possible D gene (5 bases). Germline-derived CDR1 and CDR2 are DFQATT and SNEGSKA (reference sequence). This CDR3 region has 11 residues. V gave up 3 bases and J gave up 8 bases, with 10 bases separating them. DNA for the CDR3: TGCAGTGCTAGCGGCTACAGGGAAGCTTTCTTT. Its translation: CSASGYREAFF.

In regard to this clonotype: It may be a read error: a sequence one base away is much more abundant. V usage is TRBV12-3 or TRBV12-4 and J usage is TRBJ2-7, with D tentatively TRBD1 (5 bases). The CDR3 sequence is 15 residues long. The chain's CDR3 is CASRLAQGQAYEQYF. The CDR3, as DNA: TGTGCCAGCAGATTAGCCCAGGGCCAGGCCTACGAGCAGTACTTC.

As DNA, the CDR3 is TGTGCCACCAGCAGAGGAGACAGGGGGCGGACAGATACGCAGTATTTT. Protein: CATSRGDRGRTDTQYF. The chain couples TRBV15 to TRBJ2-3; 10 nucleotides line up with TRBD1. CDR3 length equals 16 residues. Germline lookup yields CDR1 LNHNV and CDR2 YYDKDF (reference sequence). With 1 base clipped from V and 3 bases from J, the junction kept 4 bases outside the gene matches.

V gene TRBV20-1 combines with J gene TRBJ1-5, with 8 bases matching TRBD1. V lost 0 bases and J lost 9; bases outside the gene matches: 13. This CDR3 is 16 amino acids long. Germline V gives CDR1 DFQATT, CDR2 SNEGSKA (reference sequence). This CDR3 is CSARDGGRGRVGPQHF. Here the CDR3 DNA reads TGCAGTGCTAGAGATGGGGGCAGGGGGCGCGTAGGGCCCCAGCATTTT.

The V gene is TRBV20-1, the J gene TRBJ2-7; 9 bases match TRBD2. Losses at the gene ends were 0 bases for V and 3 bases for J; bases not matched to a gene: 9. Per the germline V gene, CDR1 is DFQATT and CDR2 is SNEGSKA (reference sequence). The CDR3 runs to 16 residues. CDR3 region: CSARDPQTSGYYEQYF. In DNA, the CDR3 is TGCAGTGCTAGAGATCCCCAGACTAGCGGATACTACGAGCAGTACTTC.

The chain couples TRBV20-1 to TRBJ1-1; the D is unclear. V was cut by 2 bases and J by 4 bases, with 11 bases left in between. Germline assignment: CDR1 DFQATT and CDR2 SNEGSKA (reference sequence). There are 13 residues in the CDR3. In DNA form, the CDR3 reads TGCAGTGCTAGACCCCTGAAGGGCACTGAAGCTTTCTTT. It encodes CSARPLKGTEAFF.

CDR3: CASSSTKYSTDTQYF. In DNA, the CDR3 is TGCGCCAGCAGCTCAACCAAGTATTCCACAGATACGCAGTATTTT. The gene calls are TRBV5-1 and TRBJ2-3; D remains ambiguous. The V gene lost 3 bases and the J gene lost 2 bases, with 13 bases spanning the gap. The CDR3 runs to 15 residues. CDR1 and CDR2 (germline): SGHRS, YFSETQ.

V is TRBV4-2 and J is TRBJ2-5, with TRBD2 matching over 11 bases. With 1 base clipped from V and 1 base from J, the junction kept 5 bases outside the gene matches. Germline V lookup: CDR1 LGHNA, CDR2 YNFKEQ. The CDR3 is 17 amino acids. The DNA for the CDR3 is TGTGCCAGCAGCCAAGGACTAGCGGGATATGGCCAAGAGACCCAGTACTTC. Encoded protein: CASSQGLAGYGQETQYF.

The V gene is TRBV6-6, the J gene TRBJ2-5; either TRBD1 or TRBD2 may fit D (5 bases each). V lost 6 bases to trimming and J lost 7 bases, with 15 bases between them. Germline assignment: CDR1 MNHNY and CDR2 SVGAGI (reference sequence). The CDR3 extends over 13 amino acids. The CDR3 here is CASSPGTGTTQYF. The CDR3 DNA reads TGTGCCAGCAGCCCCGGGACGGGGACGACCCAGTACTTC.

V is TRBV5-1 and J is TRBJ2-7; 10 nucleotides line up with TRBD2. The CDR3 is 16 residues long. CDR1 is SGHRS, CDR2 YFSETQ, per germline. V shed 0 bases and J 6 bases; nucleotides not matched to a gene: 9. Written as DNA, the CDR3 is TGCGCCAGCAGCTTGGTAGCGGGAGGCACCTCCCTCGAGCAGTACTTC. It encodes CASSLVAGGTSLEQYF.

This rearrangement joins TRBV5-1 to TRBJ2-2; the D gene is possibly TRBD1 (5 bases). The germline gives CDR1 SGHRS, CDR2 YFSETQ. This CDR3 spans 16 amino acids. V lost 0 bases and J lost 4, with 13 bases in between. CDR3 region: CASSLGGGHGTGELFF. In DNA, the CDR3 is TGCGCCAGCAGCTTGGGCGGCGGACACGGCACCGGGGAGCTGTTTTTT.

There are a few counts of this clonotype. V usage is TRBV24-1 and J usage is TRBJ1-1; the D is unclear. The CDR3 length is 13 residues. The V end was cut by 6 bases, the J end by 1 base, with 8 bases between. Germline V gene sequence: CDR1 KGHDR, CDR2 SFDVKD. The CDR3 loop reads CATSSGPNTEAFF. The CDR3 DNA reads as TGTGCCACCAGTAGCGGACCGAACACTGAAGCTTTCTTT.

The chain couples TRBV2 to TRBJ2-1; 11 bases match TRBD2. The trim removed 4 bases at V and 10 bases at J, leaving 6 bases unmatched. The germline CDR1 and CDR2 sequences are SNHLY and FYNNEI. The CDR3 loop spans 14 amino acids. The DNA of the CDR3 is TGTGCCAGCAGTGCTCTAGCGGGAGGTTGGGAGCAGTTCTTC. Its protein is CASSALAGGWEQFF.

In this sample, this clonotype turned up once. V usage is TRBV20-1 and J usage is TRBJ2-1; TRBD1 matches 7 bases. With V trimmed by 2 bases and J by 0 bases, 4 bases remained unmatched. Germline-derived CDR1 and CDR2 are DFQATT and SNEGSKA (reference sequence). The length of the CDR3 is 15 residues. The chain's CDR3 is CSARTGTDSYNEQFF. Here the CDR3 DNA reads TGCAGTGCTAGAACCGGGACAGACTCCTACAATGAGCAGTTCTTC.

The V and J genes are TRBV6-6 and TRBJ2-7; 7 positions agree with TRBD1. The ends lost 7 bases at V and 1 base at J; junction bases unmatched: 4. Germline lookup yields CDR1 MNHNY and CDR2 SVGAGI (reference sequence). This CDR3 has 13 amino acids. This chain's CDR3 is CASKQGSSYEQYF. CDR3 sequence (DNA): TGTGCCAGCAAACAGGGGAGTTCCTACGAGCAGTACTTC.

This clonotype was picked up many times. CDR3 nucleotide sequence: TGTGCCAGCAGTCCGGGGCTAGCTAACTATGGCTACACCTTC. This gives the protein CASSPGLANYGYTF. V is TRBV7-8 and J is TRBJ1-2, with D possibly being TRBD1 (5 bases). CDR3 length equals 14 residues. Trimming took 6 bases from V and 0 from J, leaving 11 bases between them. Germline V gene data show CDR1 as SGHVS and CDR2 as FQNEAQ.